This entry lists 30 T cell receptor beta chains sequenced from one sample in a study of cytomegalovirus exposure and HLA in healthy donors. Profiling relied on immunoSEQ multiplex PCR, and the TCRdb table lists in-frame clones only, not all of them. This table holds some 170,000 clones, around nine tenths found once. The specimen sequenced was PBMCs. These receptors originate from a young woman in good health and CMV-seronegative.

The genes are TRBV2 and TRBJ1-6, with no clear D. Trimming removed 5 bases from V and 0 bases from J, with 8 bases in between. The CDR3 length is 15 residues. CDR1 SNHLY and CDR2 FYNNEI come from the germline V gene. The CDR3 DNA sequence: TGTGCCAGCAGTAGACAAAGCTCCTATAATTCACCCCTCCACTTT. It codes for CASSRQSSYNSPLHF. The full variable domain, with the rest looked up from reference TRBV2 and TRBJ1-6, is EPEVTQTPSHQVTQMGQEVILRCVPISNHLYFYWYRQILGQKVEFLVSFYNNEISEKSEIFDDQFSVERPDGSNFTLKIRSTKLEDSAMYFCASSRQSSYNSPLHFGNGTRLTVT.

The rearrangement joins TRBV14 to TRBJ1-2; D uncertain. Germline assignment: CDR1 SGHDN and CDR2 FVKESK. V was trimmed by 0 bases and J by 7 bases, leaving 12 bases between them. This CDR3 is built from 14 residues. CDR3 amino acids: CASSQDRSPFGYTF. In DNA form, the CDR3 reads TGTGCCAGCAGCCAAGACAGGTCCCCCTTTGGCTACACCTTC.

The V and J genes are TRBV27 and TRBJ1-1, with a tentative D call TRBD1 (5 bases). The CDR3 sequence is 17 residues long. Trimming stripped 3 bases from V and 4 bases from J, with 21 bases between. The germline V gene has CDR1 MNHEY and CDR2 SMNVEV (reference sequence). CDR3 DNA sequence: TGTGCCAGCAGTTTGCGGGGAGTGGGGGTTGCGGGCACTGAAGCTTTCTTT. Translating it yields CASSLRGVGVAGTEAFF.

The rearrangement links TRBV2 to TRBJ2-5; TRBD2 aligns across 7 bases. The CDR3 loop spans 15 amino acids. Germline V gene sequence: CDR1 SNHLY, CDR2 FYNNEI. The V segment lost 3 bases and the J segment 2 bases; nucleotides outside the gene matches: 6. The CDR3: CASSDLTSVQETQYF. DNA of the CDR3: TGTGCCAGCAGTGACCTAACTAGCGTACAAGAGACCCAGTACTTC.

The V and J genes are TRBV30 and TRBJ2-3, with 10 bases that match TRBD2. CDR1 is GTSNPN and CDR2 is SVGIG in the germline V gene (reference sequence). The CDR3 has 16 amino acids. The ends lost 5 bases at V and 2 bases at J; junction bases unmatched: 10. This CDR3 reads CAWLRSGGTLTDTQYF. CDR3 sequence (DNA): TGTGCCTGGCTGCGTAGCGGGGGGACACTCACAGATACGCAGTATTTT.

The chain recombines TRBV19 with TRBJ1-1; 8 bases line up with TRBD1. Germline V gene sequence: CDR1 LNHDA, CDR2 SQIVND (reference sequence). J was trimmed by 3 bases and V by 3 bases; bases with no gene match: 9. This CDR3 spans 16 amino acids. CDR3 loop: CASSIRQGLVHTEAFF. The CDR3, as DNA: TGTGCCAGTAGTATCAGACAGGGGTTGGTCCACACTGAAGCTTTCTTT.

This clone was seen a single time. The CDR3 coding sequence is TGTGCCAGCAGCTCGAGGGAGACCCAGTACTTC. As protein: CASSSRETQYF. The rearrangement uses TRBV7-8 and TRBJ2-5; D uncertain. The V end was cut by 4 bases, the J end by 5 bases, with 5 bases between. Germline CDR1 and CDR2: SGHVS and FQNEAQ. The CDR3 runs to 11 residues.

The chain couples TRBV5-1 to TRBJ2-5; 8 bases agree with TRBD2. The germline V gene has CDR1 SGHRS and CDR2 YFSETQ. J was trimmed by 2 bases and V by 0 bases; bases with no gene match: 6. The CDR3 spans 16 residues. The CDR3 region has the DNA TGCGCCAGCAGCTTGGAGGTTCGGGGGGGACAAGAGACCCAGTACTTC. This encodes CASSLEVRGGQETQYF.

This chain uses TRBV5-1 with TRBJ2-7; maybe TRBD1 (7 bases). V lost 4 bases and J 3 bases, leaving 11 bases between the germline ends. Germline CDR1 is SGHRS and CDR2 is YFSETQ. The CDR3 runs to 13 residues. Written as DNA, the CDR3 is TGCGCCAGCAGCGCGGGACAGAACTACGAGCAGTACTTC. This codes for CASSAGQNYEQYF.

The rearrangement links TRBV6-1 to TRBJ2-7, with 11 bases aligning to TRBD2. V lost 2 bases, J lost 3 bases, and 9 bases stayed unmatched. Per germline, CDR1 MNHNS and CDR2 SASEGT. This CDR3 is built from 17 residues. The CDR3 here is CASSEPPSGGWYYEQYF. The CDR3 DNA sequence: TGTGCCAGCAGTGAACCCCCTAGCGGGGGGTGGTACTACGAGCAGTACTTC.

The chain combines TRBV7-6 with TRBJ2-7; 9 bases map to TRBD1. Germline V gene lookup returns CDR1 SGHVS and CDR2 FNYEAQ. The CDR3 length is 15 residues. V lost 5 bases and J lost 0; bases outside the gene matches: 5. CDR3 in amino acids: CASSRDRANSYEQYF. The CDR3 DNA follows: TGTGCCAGCAGCAGGGACAGGGCTAACTCCTACGAGCAGTACTTC.

This chain uses TRBV19 with TRBJ2-1; 9 bases line up with TRBD1. The CDR3 covers 15 residues. The germline V gene encodes CDR1 LNHDA and CDR2 SQIVND (reference sequence). V lost 7 bases to trimming and J lost 10 bases; unmatched junction nucleotides: 14. CDR3 sequence: CASTTSGTGRNEQFF. CDR3 DNA sequence: TGTGCCAGTACCACTTCCGGGACAGGGAGGAACGAGCAGTTCTTC.

The rearrangement links TRBV5-4 to TRBJ1-1, with TRBD1 as a possible D gene (5 bases). The germline gives CDR1 SGHNT, CDR2 YYREEE (reference sequence). V lost 1 base, J lost 0 bases, and 13 bases lay in between. The CDR3 has 16 residues. Here the CDR3 DNA reads TGTGCCAGCAGCTTGTACCCAGGGTCCTTGAACACTGAAGCTTTCTTT. It yields the protein CASSLYPGSLNTEAFF. Variable domain in full (rest from reference TRBV5-4 and TRBJ1-1): ETGVTQSPTHLIKTRGQQVTLRCSSQSGHNTVSWYQQALGQGPQFIFQYYREEENGRGNFPPRFSGLQFPNYSSELNVNALELDDSALYLCASSLYPGSLNTEAFFGQGTRLTVV.

The J gene is TRBJ2-3, the V gene TRBV2, with a possible D match to TRBD2 (6 bases). This CDR3 region has 16 residues. V shed 2 bases and J shed 0 bases, with 12 bases lying between them. Per germline, CDR1 SNHLY and CDR2 FYNNEI. The CDR3 nucleotides are TGTGCCAGCAGTGAACTTAGCGGCCGTAGCACAGATACGCAGTATTTT. The encoded protein is CASSELSGRSTDTQYF.

This sequence joins TRBV15 and TRBJ2-7, with 7 bases that match TRBD2. Germline V gene sequence: CDR1 LNHNV, CDR2 YYDKDF (reference sequence). CDR3 length: 16 residues. V trimming: 0 bases; J trimming: 0 bases; junction bases outside the gene matches: 5. CDR3 amino acids: CATSRDSSGVSYEQYF. The CDR3 DNA is TGTGCCACCAGCAGAGATTCGAGCGGGGTCTCCTACGAGCAGTACTTC.

The chain is built from TRBV10-2 and TRBJ2-3, with a possible D match to TRBD2 (6 bases). This CDR3 has 15 residues. The germline V gene has CDR1 WSHSY and CDR2 SAAADI. V lost 8 bases and J lost 6, with 21 bases in between. The CDR3 DNA follows: TGCGCCAGCGTAGAGGAACGGGAGTTTGGGGATACGCAGTATTTT. Protein: CASVEEREFGDTQYF.

This clone was detected only a few times. The chain couples TRBV4-2 to TRBJ1-5, with 7 bases that match TRBD1. The CDR3 runs to 16 residues. Germline V gene sequence: CDR1 LGHNA, CDR2 YNFKEQ. Germline trimming cut 3 bases from V and 6 bases from J; bases unmatched to any gene: 11. The CDR3 here is CASSQANRGLGQPQHF. CDR3 sequence (DNA): TGTGCCAGCAGCCAGGCCAACAGGGGTCTTGGTCAGCCCCAGCATTTT.

This sequence joins TRBV6-1 and TRBJ2-7, with D possibly matching TRBD1 (6 bases). The germline CDR1 and CDR2 sequences are MNHNS and SASEGT. V lost 2 bases and J 2 bases, leaving 13 bases between the germline ends. This CDR3 is built from 15 residues. This chain's CDR3 is CASSERAGEAYEQYF. CDR3 coding DNA: TGTGCCAGCAGTGAAAGGGCAGGGGAAGCCTACGAGCAGTACTTC.

The V and J genes are TRBV6-1 and TRBJ2-7; TRBD1 matches 7 bases. Trimming cost V 10 bases and J 0 bases; bases outside gene matches: 6. In germline, CDR1 is MNHNS, CDR2 SASEGT. This CDR3 is built from 13 residues. In DNA form, the CDR3 reads TGTGCCAATCGCCGGGACAGCTCCTACGAGCAGTACTTC. Translated, it gives CANRRDSSYEQYF.

The V call is TRBV9, the J call TRBJ1-4; D gene unclear. The CDR3 is made up of 14 amino acids. Trimming pared 0 bases from V and 2 bases from J, leaving 5 bases between. Germline values: CDR1 SGDLS, CDR2 YYNGEE. CDR3 region: CASSVGGTNEKLFF. Written as DNA, the CDR3 is TGTGCCAGCAGCGTAGGAGGCACTAATGAAAAACTGTTTTTT.

This sequence joins TRBV27 and TRBJ1-1; 8 bases are shared with TRBD1. V lost 5 bases, J lost 5 bases, and 7 bases stayed unmatched. In germline, CDR1 is MNHEY, CDR2 SMNVEV (reference sequence). This CDR3 spans 14 amino acids. CDR3 residues: CASSRQGIWTEAFF. The CDR3 nucleotides are TGTGCCAGCAGTCGACAGGGGATATGGACTGAAGCTTTCTTT.

This chain joins TRBV27 and TRBJ1-6; D ambiguous. Germline V lookup: CDR1 MNHEY, CDR2 SMNVEV (reference sequence). The CDR3 extends over 15 amino acids. V was cut by 6 bases and J by 0 bases, with 9 bases left in between. The CDR3 DNA reads TGTGCCAGCAGAGAGGTGGGCTCCTATAATTCACCCCTCCACTTT. The encoded protein is CASREVGSYNSPLHF.

The V gene is TRBV27, the J gene TRBJ2-7, with 7 positions matching TRBD1. CDR3 length: 13 residues. CDR1 is MNHEY, CDR2 SMNVEV, per germline (reference sequence). The V segment lost 5 bases and the J segment 6 bases; nucleotides outside the gene matches: 7. CDR3: CASSLDYRGEQYF. Written as DNA, the CDR3 is TGTGCCAGCAGTCTCGATTACAGGGGCGAGCAGTACTTC.

The rearrangement links TRBV4-1 to TRBJ2-7, with D unresolved. The germline V gene has CDR1 MGHRA and CDR2 YSYEKL. Between the trimmed V and J ends, which lost 3 bases and 0 bases, there was a span of 9 bases. There are 14 residues in the CDR3. CDR3 bases: TGCGCCAGCAGCCAGGTCCCAGACTCCTACGAGCAGTACTTC. It yields the protein CASSQVPDSYEQYF.

The V call is TRBV27, the J call TRBJ2-2; 8 positions match TRBD2. The CDR3 is 16 residues long. Germline V gene lookup returns CDR1 MNHEY and CDR2 SMNVEV (reference sequence). Trimming at V came to 3 bases and at J to 0 bases, leaving 3 bases not matched to a gene. CDR3 in DNA: TGTGCCAGCAGTTTTTCGGGGGGGGCGAACACCGGGGAGCTGTTTTTT. It translates to CASSFSGGANTGELFF.

The V call is TRBV18, the J call TRBJ1-2, with TRBD1 matching 7 bases. V was pared by 6 bases and J by 3 bases, with 7 bases of the junction left unmatched. Germline V gene lookup returns CDR1 KGHSH and CDR2 LQKENI. The length of the CDR3 is 14 residues. This chain's CDR3 is CASSATGQDYGYTF. CDR3 in DNA: TGTGCCAGCTCCGCGACAGGGCAGGACTATGGCTACACCTTC.

This CDR3 is CASSLDLNTEAFF. CDR3 sequence (DNA): TGTGCCAGCAGCTTGGACTTGAACACTGAAGCTTTCTTT. The gene calls are TRBV5-4 and TRBJ1-1; D call uncertain. V was clipped by 0 bases and J by 0 bases, with 3 bases between them. CDR1 SGHNT and CDR2 YYREEE come from the germline V gene (reference sequence). The CDR3 spans 13 residues.

The chain carries TRBV7-2 and TRBJ2-7, with 8 positions matching TRBD1. CDR3 size: 14 residues. The trim removed 3 bases at V and 4 bases at J, leaving 5 bases unmatched. CDR1 and CDR2 from the germline V gene are SGHTA and FQGNSA. The CDR3 spells CASSFGQGRYEQYF. The CDR3 DNA reads as TGTGCCAGCAGCTTCGGACAGGGAAGGTACGAGCAGTACTTC.

The chain has TRBV6-4 and TRBJ1-2; D unresolved. This CDR3 has 12 residues. The germline V gene has CDR1 MRHNA and CDR2 SNTAGT. The ends were cut back, 2 bases at V and 4 bases at J, with 5 bases in the middle. The CDR3 coding sequence is TGTGCCAGCAGTGACGGGCTCTATGGCTACACCTTC. It codes for CASSDGLYGYTF.

The genes are TRBV2 and TRBJ1-2; TRBD1 matches at 7 bases. This CDR3 is 14 amino acids long. CDR1 and CDR2 (germline): SNHLY, FYNNEI. Unmatched junction bases numbered 3, after V lost 5 bases and J lost 0 bases. The CDR3 sequence: CASSRTGPNYGYTF. Here the CDR3 DNA reads TGTGCCAGCAGTAGGACAGGTCCTAACTATGGCTACACCTTC.